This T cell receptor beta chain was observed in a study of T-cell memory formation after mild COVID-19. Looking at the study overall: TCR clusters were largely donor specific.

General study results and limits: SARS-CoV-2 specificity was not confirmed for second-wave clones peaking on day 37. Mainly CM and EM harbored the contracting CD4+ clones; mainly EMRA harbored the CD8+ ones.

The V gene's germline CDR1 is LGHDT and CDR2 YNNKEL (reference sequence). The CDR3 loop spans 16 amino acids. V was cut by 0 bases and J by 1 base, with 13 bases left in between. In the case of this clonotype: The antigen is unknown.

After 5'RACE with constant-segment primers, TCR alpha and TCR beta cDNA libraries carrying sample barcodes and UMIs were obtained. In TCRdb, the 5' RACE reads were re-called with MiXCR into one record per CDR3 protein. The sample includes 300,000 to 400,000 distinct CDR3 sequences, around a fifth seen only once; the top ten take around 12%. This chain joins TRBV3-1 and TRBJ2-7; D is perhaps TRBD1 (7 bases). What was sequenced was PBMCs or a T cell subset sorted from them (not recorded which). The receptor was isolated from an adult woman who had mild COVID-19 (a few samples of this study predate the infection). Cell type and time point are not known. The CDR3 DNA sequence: TGTGCCAGCAGCCAAGAGTCGGCGGGACAGTCCTACGAGCAGTACTTC. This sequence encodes CASSQESAGQSYEQYF.